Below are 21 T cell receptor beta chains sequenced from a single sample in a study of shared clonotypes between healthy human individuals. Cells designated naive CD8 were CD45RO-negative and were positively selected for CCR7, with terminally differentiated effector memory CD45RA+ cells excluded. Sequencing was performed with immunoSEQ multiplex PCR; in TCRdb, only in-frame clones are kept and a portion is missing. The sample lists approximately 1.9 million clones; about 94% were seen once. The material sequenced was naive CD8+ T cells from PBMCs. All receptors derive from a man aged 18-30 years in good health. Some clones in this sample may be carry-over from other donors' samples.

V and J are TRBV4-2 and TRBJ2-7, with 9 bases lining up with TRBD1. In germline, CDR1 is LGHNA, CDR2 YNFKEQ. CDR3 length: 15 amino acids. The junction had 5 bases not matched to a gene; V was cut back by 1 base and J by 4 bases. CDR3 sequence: CASSQGLDRGYEQYF. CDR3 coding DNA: TGTGCCAGCAGCCAAGGTCTAGACAGGGGGTACGAGCAGTACTTC.

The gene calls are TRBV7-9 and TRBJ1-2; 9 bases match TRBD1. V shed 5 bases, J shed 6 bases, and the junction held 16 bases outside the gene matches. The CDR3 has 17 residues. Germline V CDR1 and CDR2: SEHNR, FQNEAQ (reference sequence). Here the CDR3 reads CASSQPRDRELWNGYTF. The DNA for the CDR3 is TGTGCCAGCAGCCAACCCCGGGACAGGGAGCTCTGGAATGGCTACACCTTC. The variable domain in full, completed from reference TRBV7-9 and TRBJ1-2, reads DTGVSQNPRHKITKRGQNVTFRCDPISEHNRLYWYRQTLGQGPEFLTYFQNEAQLEKSRLLSDRFSAERPKGSFSTLEIQRTEQGDSAMYLCASSQPRDRELWNGYTFGSGTRLTVV.

The CDR3 reads CAISGVHPGNTIYF. The DNA of the CDR3 is TGTGCCATCAGTGGGGTCCACCCTGGAAACACCATATATTTT. This chain links TRBV10-3 with TRBJ1-3, with D uncertain. CDR3 length equals 14 residues. The germline V gene encodes CDR1 ENHRY and CDR2 SYGVKD. The V end was cut by 4 bases, the J end by 2 bases, with 9 bases between.

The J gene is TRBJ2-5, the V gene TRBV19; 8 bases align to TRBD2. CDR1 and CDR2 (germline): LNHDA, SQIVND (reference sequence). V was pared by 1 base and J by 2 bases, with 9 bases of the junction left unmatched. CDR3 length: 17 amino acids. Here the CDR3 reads CASSIGAQIAGQETQYF. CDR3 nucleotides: TGTGCCAGTAGTATAGGCGCCCAAATAGCGGGACAAGAGACCCAGTACTTC.

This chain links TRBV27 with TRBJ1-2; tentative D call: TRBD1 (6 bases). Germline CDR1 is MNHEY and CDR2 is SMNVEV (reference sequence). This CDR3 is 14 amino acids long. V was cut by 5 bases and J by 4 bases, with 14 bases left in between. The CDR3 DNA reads TGTGCCAGCAGTCCACAGGGCTTGGCCTATGGCTACACCTTC. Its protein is CASSPQGLAYGYTF.

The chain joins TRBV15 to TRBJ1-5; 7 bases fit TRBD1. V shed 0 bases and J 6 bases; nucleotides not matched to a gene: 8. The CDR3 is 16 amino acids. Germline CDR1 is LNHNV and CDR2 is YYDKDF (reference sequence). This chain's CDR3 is CATSRDPSGGAQPQHF. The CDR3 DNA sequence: TGTGCCACCAGCAGAGATCCTTCAGGGGGTGCTCAGCCCCAGCATTTT.

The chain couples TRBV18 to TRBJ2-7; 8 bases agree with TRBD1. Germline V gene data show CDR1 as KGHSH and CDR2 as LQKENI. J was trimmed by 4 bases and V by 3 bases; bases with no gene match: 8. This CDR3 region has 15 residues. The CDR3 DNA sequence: TGTGCCAGCTCACCGGTGCCCCGGACAGGGTACGAGCAGTACTTC. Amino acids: CASSPVPRTGYEQYF.

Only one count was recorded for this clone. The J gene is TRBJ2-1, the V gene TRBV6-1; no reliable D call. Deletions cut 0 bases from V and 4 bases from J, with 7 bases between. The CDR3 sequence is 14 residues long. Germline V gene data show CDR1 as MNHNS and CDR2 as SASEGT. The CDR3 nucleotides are TGTGCCAGCAGTGAAGCGCTTCGGTACAATGAGCAGTTCTTC. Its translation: CASSEALRYNEQFF.

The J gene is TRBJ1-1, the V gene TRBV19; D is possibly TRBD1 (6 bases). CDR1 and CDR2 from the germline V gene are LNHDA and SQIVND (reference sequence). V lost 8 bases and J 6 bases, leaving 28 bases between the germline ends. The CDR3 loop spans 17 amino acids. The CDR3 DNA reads TGTGCCAGTGGGGCCTGGGGGGCAATGGGGACACTTGCTGAAGCTTTCTTT. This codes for CASGAWGAMGTLAEAFF.

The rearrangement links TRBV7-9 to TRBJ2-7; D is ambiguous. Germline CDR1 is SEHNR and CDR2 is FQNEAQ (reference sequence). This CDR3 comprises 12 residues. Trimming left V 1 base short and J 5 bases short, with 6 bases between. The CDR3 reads CASSLETDEQYF. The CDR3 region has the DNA TGTGCCAGCAGCTTAGAAACCGACGAGCAGTACTTC.

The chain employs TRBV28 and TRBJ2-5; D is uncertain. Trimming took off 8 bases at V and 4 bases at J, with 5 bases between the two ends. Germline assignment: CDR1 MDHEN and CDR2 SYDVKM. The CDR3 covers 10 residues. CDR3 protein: CASGLETQYF. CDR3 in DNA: TGTGCCAGCGGGTTAGAGACCCAGTACTTC.

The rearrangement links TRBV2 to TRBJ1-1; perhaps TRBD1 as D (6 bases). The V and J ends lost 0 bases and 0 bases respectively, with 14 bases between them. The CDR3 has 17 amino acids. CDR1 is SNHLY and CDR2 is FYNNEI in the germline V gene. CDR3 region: CASSEAEPGVMNTEAFF. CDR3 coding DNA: TGTGCCAGCAGTGAAGCCGAACCAGGGGTAATGAACACTGAAGCTTTCTTT.

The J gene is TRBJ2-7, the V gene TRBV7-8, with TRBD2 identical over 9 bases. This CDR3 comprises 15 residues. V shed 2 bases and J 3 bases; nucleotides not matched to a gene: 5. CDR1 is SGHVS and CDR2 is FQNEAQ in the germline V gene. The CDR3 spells CASSLRASGIYEQYF. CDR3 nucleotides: TGTGCCAGCAGCTTAAGGGCTAGCGGGATCTACGAGCAGTACTTC.

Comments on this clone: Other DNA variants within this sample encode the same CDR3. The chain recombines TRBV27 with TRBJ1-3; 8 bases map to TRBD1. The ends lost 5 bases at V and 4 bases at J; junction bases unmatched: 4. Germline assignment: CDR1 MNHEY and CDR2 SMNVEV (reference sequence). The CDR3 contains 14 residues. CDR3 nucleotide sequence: TGTGCCAGCAGTCCCCGGACAGGGGGAAACACCATATATTTT. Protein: CASSPRTGGNTIYF.

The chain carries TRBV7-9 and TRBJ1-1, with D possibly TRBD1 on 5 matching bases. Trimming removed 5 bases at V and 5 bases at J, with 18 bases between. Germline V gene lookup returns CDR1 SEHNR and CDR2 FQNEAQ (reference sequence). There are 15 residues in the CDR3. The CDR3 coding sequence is TGTGCCAGCAGCGCTCATGCAGGGTCAGGGACTGAAGCTTTCTTT. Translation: CASSAHAGSGTEAFF. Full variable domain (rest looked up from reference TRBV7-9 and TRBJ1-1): DTGVSQNPRHKITKRGQNVTFRCDPISEHNRLYWYRQTLGQGPEFLTYFQNEAQLEKSRLLSDRFSAERPKGSFSTLEIQRTEQGDSAMYLCASSAHAGSGTEAFFGQGTRLTVV.

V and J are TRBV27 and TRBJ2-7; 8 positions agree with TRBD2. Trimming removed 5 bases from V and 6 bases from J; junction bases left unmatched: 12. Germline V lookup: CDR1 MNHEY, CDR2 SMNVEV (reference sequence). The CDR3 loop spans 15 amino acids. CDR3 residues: CASSAPSGGRGEQYF. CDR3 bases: TGTGCCAGCAGTGCGCCGAGCGGGGGCAGAGGCGAGCAGTACTTC.

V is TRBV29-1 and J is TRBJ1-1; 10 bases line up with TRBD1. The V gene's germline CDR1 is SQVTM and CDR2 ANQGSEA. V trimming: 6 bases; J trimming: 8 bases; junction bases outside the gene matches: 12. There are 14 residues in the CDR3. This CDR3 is CSVRRTGGNLEAFF. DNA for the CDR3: TGCAGCGTCCGAAGGACAGGGGGGAACCTAGAAGCTTTCTTT.

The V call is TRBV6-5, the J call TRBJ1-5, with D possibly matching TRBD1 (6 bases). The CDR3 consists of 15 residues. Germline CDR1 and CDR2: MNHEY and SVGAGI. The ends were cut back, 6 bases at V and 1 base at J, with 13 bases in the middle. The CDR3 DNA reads TGTGCCAGCAGCCTCCAACAGGGAAGCAATCAGCCCCAGCATTTT. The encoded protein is CASSLQQGSNQPQHF.

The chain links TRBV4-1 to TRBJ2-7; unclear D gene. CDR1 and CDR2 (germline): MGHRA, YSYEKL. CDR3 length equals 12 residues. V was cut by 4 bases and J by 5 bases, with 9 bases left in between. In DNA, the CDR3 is TGCGCCAGCAGCCTATACCCCGACGAGCAGTACTTC. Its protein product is CASSLYPDEQYF.

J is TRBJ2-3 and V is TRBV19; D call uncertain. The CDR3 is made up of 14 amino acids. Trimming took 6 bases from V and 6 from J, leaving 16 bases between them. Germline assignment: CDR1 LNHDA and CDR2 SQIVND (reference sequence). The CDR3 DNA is TGTGCCAGTAGCCCCACACCTCCTTCGGATACGCAGTATTTT. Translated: CASSPTPPSDTQYF.

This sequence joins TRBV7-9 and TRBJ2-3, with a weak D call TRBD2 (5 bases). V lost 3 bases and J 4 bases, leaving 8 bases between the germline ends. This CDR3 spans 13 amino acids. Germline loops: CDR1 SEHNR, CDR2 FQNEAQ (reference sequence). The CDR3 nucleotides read TGTGCCAGCAGCTTCGCGAGGGCAGATACGCAGTATTTT. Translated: CASSFARADTQYF.